This paragraph reports one TCR beta chain. The CDR3 contains 14 residues. V was shortened by 0 bases and J by 7 bases, with 7 bases between the two germline ends. The germline CDR1 and CDR2 sequences are MGHRA and YSYEKL. The entry originates in a study of cytomegalovirus exposure and HLA in healthy donors. Primers for the PCR totalled 60 Vbeta and 13 Jbeta. Generated by immunoSEQ multiplex PCR, the TCRdb table keeps only in-frame clones and is missing some. The profile covers 150,000 to 200,000 clones, with roughly 87% appearing a single time and 1.5% to 2% taken by the ten largest. The receptor was isolated from a man over 45 in good health and CMV-seronegative. Sequencing was done on a sample of PBMCs. This chain joins TRBV4-1 and TRBJ1-6; unclear D gene. CDR3 protein: CASSQEQPNSPLHF. The CDR3 DNA reads TGCGCCAGCAGCCAAGAACAGCCCAATTCACCCCTCCACTTT.